Below, one TCR beta chain is given with its context. The antigen it recognizes is unknown. Base qualities are not provided; no much larger clone lies one nucleotide away. The data belong to a study of blood T cell repertoires in COVID-19 (TCRdb year 2020). At the level of the whole study: Collaborator samples came from the United States, Italy and Spain and covered acute and convalescent phases of COVID-19. The prospective study material was composed of cDNA or gDNA derived from T cells, B-cell-depleted T cells, or PBMCs. The dataset comprised deeply sampled blood TCRbeta repertoires from subjects exposed to, actively infected with, or recovered from COVID-19. A freely available public database, intended as a resource for researchers studying the immune response to SARS-CoV-2, is where the repertoires were released. The samples were drawn from two sources: the first 160 participants of the ongoing ImmuneRACE study, and fewer than 1,500 subjects contributed by 6 global collaborators. The sample metadata nearly always contained a de-identified subject ID, COVID-19 status, age in years and sex. Where available, HLA class I and class II types were obtained from metadata supplied by the sample provider rather than from assay-based typing. The investigation overall reported the following: How much clinical and demographic metadata was included differed by source and by participant, and the metadata was provided uncurated.

The CDR3 contains 15 residues, cysteine and phenylalanine counted. The only DNA kept is the CDR3, 45 bases in frame from the first base. The germline V gene (reference sequence) specifies LGHDT as CDR1 and YNNKEL as CDR2. V loses 0 bases, J loses 2 bases, and the germline ends lie 11 bases apart. TCRbeta CDR3 regions were amplified from genomic DNA using the immunoSEQ Assay, a bias-controlled multiplex PCR. In the source study's methods: The number of nucleated cells in each sample was estimated from the amplification of reference gene primers within the assay. To quantify the absolute abundance of each unique TCRbeta CDR3 rearrangement, sequence reads were collapsed and filtered. For each sample, productive Simpson clonality was calculated by taking the square root of Simpson's diversity index across productive rearrangements. What TCRdb holds here is the immuneACCESS table cut down to in-frame rearrangements. Part of the clones is not present; checked against another copy, under half of the missing clones reflect an unresolved V gene, and the others are unexplained. V and J calls and clone size are copied from that table; D and trimming were computed from the DNA. The sample records 140,000 or so clones, over 70% of which are singletons. In total, the top ten clones hold about two fifths of the sample.

Samples from volunteer blood donors who had recovered from COVID-19 were contributed by a second Seattle source. Each collaborating institution followed its own protocols to collect whole blood in K2EDTA tubes. For TCRbeta analysis, collaborators shipped samples as frozen whole blood, isolated PBMCs, or DNA extracted from either of those sample types. Recombination joined TRBV3-1 (or the pseudogene TRBV3-2) with TRBJ2-7, with TRBD2 as a weak D call on 6 bases. Sequencing used peripheral blood. The sequence was collected from a man in his fifties who had recovered from COVID-19. The CDR3 reads as follows: CASSQDRGFPYEQYF. The DNA is as follows: TGTGCCAGCAGCCAAGACCGGGGGTTTCCCTACGAGCAGTACTTC.